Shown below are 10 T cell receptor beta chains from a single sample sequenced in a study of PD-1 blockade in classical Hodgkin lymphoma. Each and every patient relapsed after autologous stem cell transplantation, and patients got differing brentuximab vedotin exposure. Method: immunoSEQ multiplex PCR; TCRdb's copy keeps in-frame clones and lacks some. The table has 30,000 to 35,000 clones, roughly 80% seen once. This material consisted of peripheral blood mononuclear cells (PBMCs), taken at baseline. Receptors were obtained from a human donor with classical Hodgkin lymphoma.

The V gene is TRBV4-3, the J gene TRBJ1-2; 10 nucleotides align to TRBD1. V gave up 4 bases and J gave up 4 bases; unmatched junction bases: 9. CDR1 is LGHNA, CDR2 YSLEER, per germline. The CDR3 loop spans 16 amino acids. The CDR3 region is CASSPGTGARSYGYTF. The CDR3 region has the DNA TGCGCCAGCAGCCCCGGGACAGGGGCAAGGAGCTATGGCTACACCTTC.

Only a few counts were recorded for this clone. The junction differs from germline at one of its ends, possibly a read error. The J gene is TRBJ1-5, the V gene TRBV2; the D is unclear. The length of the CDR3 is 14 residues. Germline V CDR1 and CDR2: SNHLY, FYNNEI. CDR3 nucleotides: TGTGCCAGCGGTGACATCAATAGCAATCAGCCCCAGCATTTT. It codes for CASGDINSNQPQHF.

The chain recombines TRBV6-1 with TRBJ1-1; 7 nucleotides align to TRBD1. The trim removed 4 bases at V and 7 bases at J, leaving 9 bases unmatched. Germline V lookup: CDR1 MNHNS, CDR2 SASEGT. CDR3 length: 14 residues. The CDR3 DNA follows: TGTGCCAGCAGTGGACAGGGTTGGGGGTTTGAAGCTTTCTTT. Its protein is CASSGQGWGFEAFF.

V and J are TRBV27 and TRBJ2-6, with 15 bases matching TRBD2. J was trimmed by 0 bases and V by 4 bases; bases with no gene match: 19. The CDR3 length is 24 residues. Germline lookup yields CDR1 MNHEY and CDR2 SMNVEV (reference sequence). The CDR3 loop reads CASSWASGTSGGPITRSGANVLTF. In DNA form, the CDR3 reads TGTGCCAGCAGTTGGGCCTCCGGGACTAGCGGGGGGCCCATAACTCGCTCTGGGGCCAACGTCCTGACTTTC.

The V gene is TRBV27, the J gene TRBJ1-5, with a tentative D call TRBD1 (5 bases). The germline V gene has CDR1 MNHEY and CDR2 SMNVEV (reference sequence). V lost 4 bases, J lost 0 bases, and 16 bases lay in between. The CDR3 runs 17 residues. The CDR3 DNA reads TGTGCCAGCAGTTCGGGGCAGCCCTTTTATAGCAATCAGCCCCAGCATTTT. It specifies CASSSGQPFYSNQPQHF.

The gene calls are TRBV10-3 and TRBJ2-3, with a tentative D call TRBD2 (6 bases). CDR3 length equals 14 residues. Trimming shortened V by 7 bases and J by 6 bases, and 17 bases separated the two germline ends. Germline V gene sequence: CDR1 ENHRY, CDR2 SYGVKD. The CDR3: CAITPSAGLDTQYF. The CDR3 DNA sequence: TGTGCCATCACCCCCAGCGCGGGGCTTGATACGCAGTATTTT.

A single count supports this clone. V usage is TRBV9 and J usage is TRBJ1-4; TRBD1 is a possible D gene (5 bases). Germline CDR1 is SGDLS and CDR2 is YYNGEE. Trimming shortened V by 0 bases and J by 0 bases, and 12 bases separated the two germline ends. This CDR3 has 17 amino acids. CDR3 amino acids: CASSVGRTPTTNEKLFF. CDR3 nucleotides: TGTGCCAGCAGCGTAGGGAGGACACCGACAACTAATGAAAAACTGTTTTTT.

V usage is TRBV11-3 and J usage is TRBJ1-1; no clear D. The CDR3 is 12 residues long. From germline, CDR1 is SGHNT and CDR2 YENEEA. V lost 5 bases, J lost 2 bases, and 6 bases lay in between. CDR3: CASSKGNTEAFF. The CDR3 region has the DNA TGTGCCAGCAGCAAGGGAAACACTGAAGCTTTCTTT.

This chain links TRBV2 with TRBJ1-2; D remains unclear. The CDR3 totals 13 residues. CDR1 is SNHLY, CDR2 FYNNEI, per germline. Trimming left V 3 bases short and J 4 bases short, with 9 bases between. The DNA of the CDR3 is TGTGCCAGCAGTGATCTTGGTACCTATGGCTACACCTTC. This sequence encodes CASSDLGTYGYTF.

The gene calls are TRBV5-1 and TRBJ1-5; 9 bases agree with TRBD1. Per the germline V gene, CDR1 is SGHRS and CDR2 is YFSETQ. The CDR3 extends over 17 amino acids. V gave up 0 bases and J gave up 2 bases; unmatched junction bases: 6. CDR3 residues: CASSLDTGGAGNQPQHF. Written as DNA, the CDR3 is TGCGCCAGCAGCTTGGACACAGGGGGCGCAGGCAATCAGCCCCAGCATTTT.